This TCR beta chain appears in the sequencing data of a study of shared clonotypes between healthy human individuals. Study context: Serving as donors were two women and a few men, whose ages spanned 18 to 49. Whole-study findings and limits: Blood was the only sampled material, and tissue repertoires likely differ. The sharing of 4% to 5.5% of naive CD4 clonotypes was seen across a few donors. Among non-shared clonotypes, generation probabilities were lower than among those shared by all four donors.

Selected positively for CCR7 and CD45RO-negative, naive CD8 cells excluded terminally differentiated effector memory CD45RA+ cells. From germline, CDR1 is SQVTM and CDR2 ANQGSEA. V shed 1 base and J shed 1 base, with 15 bases lying between them. This CDR3 has 16 amino acids. Measured with immunoSEQ multiplex PCR; TCRdb has only the in-frame clones, and not every one. Here the sample spans more than 2 million clones, 85% to 95% being singletons. A word on this clone: Its antigen is as yet unknown.

The TCR comes from a man between 18 and 35 years old in good health. Some clones in this sample may be carry-over from other donors' samples. Material for sequencing was naive CD8+ T cells from PBMCs. The chain uses TRBV29-1 and TRBJ2-3; possible D gene TRBD1, 6 bases. The CDR3 DNA is TGCAGCGTTGAAGCGCCAGGGGATGAAGGCACAGATACGCAGTATTTT. Translation: CSVEAPGDEGTDTQYF.